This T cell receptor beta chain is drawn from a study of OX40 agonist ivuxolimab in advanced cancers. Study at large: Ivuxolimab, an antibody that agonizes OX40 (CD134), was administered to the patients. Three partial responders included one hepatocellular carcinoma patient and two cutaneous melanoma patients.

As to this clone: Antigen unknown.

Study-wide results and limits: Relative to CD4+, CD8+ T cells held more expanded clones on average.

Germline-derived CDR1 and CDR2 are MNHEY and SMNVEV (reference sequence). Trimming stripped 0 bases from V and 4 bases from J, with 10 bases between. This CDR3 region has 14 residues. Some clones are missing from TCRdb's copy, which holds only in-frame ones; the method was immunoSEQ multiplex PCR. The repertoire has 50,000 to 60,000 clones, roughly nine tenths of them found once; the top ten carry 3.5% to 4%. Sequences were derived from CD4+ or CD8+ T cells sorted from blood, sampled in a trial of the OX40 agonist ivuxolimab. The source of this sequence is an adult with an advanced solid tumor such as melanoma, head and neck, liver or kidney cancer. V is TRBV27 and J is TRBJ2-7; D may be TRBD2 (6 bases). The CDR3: CASSLSAGGYEQYF. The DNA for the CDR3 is TGTGCCAGCAGTTTATCAGCTGGGGGGTACGAGCAGTACTTC.